A single sample is the source of the 32 T cell receptor beta chains below, sequenced in a study of cytomegalovirus exposure and HLA in healthy donors. The PCR contained 60 Vbeta and 13 Jbeta primers. The assay was immunoSEQ multiplex PCR, and TCRdb's table has in-frame clones only and misses some. This table has fewer than 250,000 clones, over 80% appearing once. The sample comprised PBMCs. The receptors were sampled from a boy between 2 and 15 years old in good health and CMV-seronegative.

V usage is TRBV5-1 and J usage is TRBJ1-4, with TRBD1 identical over 9 bases. J gave up 4 bases and V 4 bases, and 2 bases lay outside the gene matches. Germline CDR1 is SGHRS and CDR2 is YFSETQ. The CDR3 is 14 amino acids. CDR3 loop: CASSTGQGNEKLFF. The CDR3 nucleotides are TGCGCCAGCAGCACGGGACAGGGTAATGAAAAACTGTTTTTT. Complete variable domain (other parts from reference TRBV5-1 and TRBJ1-4): KAGVTQTPRYLIKTRGQQVTLSCSPISGHRSVSWYQQTPGQGLQFLFEYFSETQRNKGNFPGRFSGRQFSNSRSEMNVSTLELGDSALYLCASSTGQGNEKLFFGSGTQLSVL.

V is TRBV4-2 and J is TRBJ2-7; 7 bases agree with TRBD1. This CDR3 contains 15 residues. J gave up 5 bases and V 0 bases, and 7 bases lay outside the gene matches. Germline V CDR1 and CDR2: LGHNA, YNFKEQ. The CDR3 bases are TGTGCCAGCAGCCAAGAACGACAGGGATGGAACGAGCAGTACTTC. Translating it yields CASSQERQGWNEQYF.

The V gene is TRBV19, the J gene TRBJ1-4; 8 bases are a match to TRBD1. The CDR3 runs 14 residues. After removal of 4 bases from V and 7 bases from J, the junction contained 5 bases not matched to a gene. Germline values: CDR1 LNHDA, CDR2 SQIVND (reference sequence). This chain's CDR3 is CASSTRTGSEKLFF. The CDR3 region has the DNA TGTGCCAGTAGTACAAGGACAGGGAGTGAAAAACTGTTTTTT.

The chain links TRBV5-1 to TRBJ2-7, with D maybe TRBD1 (6 bases). The CDR3 extends over 15 amino acids. Germline-derived CDR1 and CDR2 are SGHRS and YFSETQ. Trimming took off 2 bases at V and 3 bases at J, with 15 bases between the two ends. The CDR3 sequence is CASSLTGLKGYEQYF. Written as DNA, the CDR3 is TGCGCCAGCAGCTTAACAGGGTTAAAGGGCTACGAGCAGTACTTC.

CDR3 sequence: CASSEGGRGYEQYF. In DNA form, the CDR3 reads TGTGCCAGCAGTGAAGGCGGCAGGGGTTACGAGCAGTACTTC. This chain links TRBV6-1 with TRBJ2-5; D may be TRBD1 (6 bases). The J call may not be correct, given that the DNA end is closer to TRBJ2-7. CDR3 size: 14 residues. The germline V gene encodes CDR1 MNHNS and CDR2 SASEGT.

V is TRBV4-2 and J is TRBJ1-2; 8 positions agree with TRBD1. Germline-derived CDR1 and CDR2 are LGHNA and YNFKEQ. The trim removed 4 bases at V and 3 bases at J, leaving 4 bases unmatched. There are 14 residues in the CDR3. The CDR3 DNA sequence: TGTGCCAGCAGCCCGGAACAGGGGGACTATGGCTACACCTTC. It codes for CASSPEQGDYGYTF.

The V call is TRBV30, the J call TRBJ2-3, with 7 positions matching TRBD2. With V trimmed by 2 bases and J by 2 bases, 1 base remained unmatched. Germline CDR1 is GTSNPN and CDR2 is SVGIG (reference sequence). This CDR3 spans 13 amino acids. The CDR3 sequence is CAWSSGVTDTQYF. In DNA form, the CDR3 reads TGTGCCTGGAGTAGCGGGGTCACAGATACGCAGTATTTT.

This chain uses TRBV9 with TRBJ2-2; D ambiguous. Germline V lookup: CDR1 SGDLS, CDR2 YYNGEE. The CDR3 has 14 residues. V lost 0 bases, J lost 2 bases, and 5 bases lay in between. The CDR3 spells CASSVAINTGELFF. CDR3 in DNA: TGTGCCAGCAGCGTAGCTATAAACACCGGGGAGCTGTTTTTT.

This clone showed up just a few times. The chain carries TRBV6-1 and TRBJ1-2, with TRBD1 matching 7 bases. Germline CDR1 reads MNHNS; CDR2 reads SASEGT. This CDR3 is built from 13 residues. Trimming cost V 10 bases and J 6 bases; bases outside gene matches: 11. This chain's CDR3 is CAIPDRGLNGYTF. CDR3 DNA sequence: TGTGCCATCCCGGATAGGGGGCTTAATGGCTACACCTTC.

This clone was recorded once. V gene TRBV19 combines with J gene TRBJ1-2; D not resolved. Deletions cut 10 bases from V and 7 bases from J, with 16 bases between. Germline CDR1 reads LNHDA; CDR2 reads SQIVND (reference sequence). The CDR3 consists of 12 residues. The CDR3 DNA is TGTGCCACTAGGCCCTACAGCGGTGGCTACACCTTC. This encodes CATRPYSGGYTF.

The V call is TRBV2, the J call TRBJ1-2; TRBD1 matches 8 bases. The CDR3 has 15 amino acids. Germline trimming cut 5 bases from V and 8 bases from J; bases unmatched to any gene: 13. Per the germline V gene, CDR1 is SNHLY and CDR2 is FYNNEI. CDR3 bases: TGTGCCAGCAGTAAGGACTCAGGGGGCGCGGGGGGCTACACCTTC. This gives the protein CASSKDSGGAGGYTF.

The rearrangement joins TRBV7-8 to TRBJ2-7, with 8 bases aligning to TRBD1. Germline CDR1 reads SGHVS; CDR2 reads FQNEAQ. This CDR3 is built from 15 residues. Trimming cost V 5 bases and J 1 base; bases outside gene matches: 7. CDR3: CASSETGARSYEQYF. CDR3 nucleotides: TGTGCCAGCAGCGAGACAGGGGCGAGATCCTACGAGCAGTACTTC. Full variable domain (outside the CDR3, taken from reference TRBV7-8 and TRBJ2-7): GAGVSQSPRYKVAKRGQDVALRCDPISGHVSLFWYQQALGQGPEFLTYFQNEAQLDKSGLPSDRFFAERPEGSVSTLKIQRTQQEDSAVYLCASSETGARSYEQYFGPGTRLTVT.

This clone was recorded a few times. The rearrangement links TRBV29-1 to TRBJ2-2; 11 bases are a match to TRBD2. The length of the CDR3 is 14 residues. Germline lookup yields CDR1 SQVTM and CDR2 ANQGSEA. J gave up 3 bases and V 7 bases, and 4 bases lay outside the gene matches. CDR3 DNA sequence: TGCAGCGCTACTAGCGGGAGTGACACCGGGGAGCTGTTTTTT. It yields the protein CSATSGSDTGELFF.

This clone was found a few times. V is TRBV7-6 and J is TRBJ2-1; D might be TRBD1 (6 bases). With 11 bases removed from V and 12 bases from J, the gap between germline ends came to 17 bases. This CDR3 is 11 amino acids long. CDR1 and CDR2 (germline): SGHVS, FNYEAQ. DNA of the CDR3: TGTGCCTCAAAGGGGGTGGGTGGGCAGTTCTTC. Translated: CASKGVGGQFF.

The CDR3 sequence is CASRVGSTDTQYF. In nucleotides, the CDR3 is TGTGCCAGCAGAGTGGGCAGCACAGATACGCAGTATTTT. The rearrangement joins TRBV2 to TRBJ2-3, with no clear D. Germline values: CDR1 SNHLY, CDR2 FYNNEI. Trimming pared 6 bases from V and 0 bases from J, leaving 7 bases between. The CDR3 spans 13 residues.

This chain connects TRBV10-1 to TRBJ1-2, with 7 bases matching TRBD1. With V trimmed by 10 bases and J by 5 bases, 10 bases remained unmatched. From germline, CDR1 is WNHNN and CDR2 SYGVQD (reference sequence). This CDR3 is built from 13 residues. The CDR3 sequence: CATCRGKYYGYTF. The DNA of the CDR3 is TGCGCCACCTGCAGGGGGAAATATTATGGCTACACCTTC.

The chain combines TRBV6-1 with TRBJ1-1, with D possibly being TRBD1 (6 bases). Between the trimmed V and J ends, which lost 4 bases and 3 bases, there was a span of 9 bases. CDR3 size: 13 residues. Looked up from germline, CDR1 is MNHNS and CDR2 is SASEGT. The CDR3 is CASSVGGYTEAFF. The CDR3, as DNA: TGTGCCAGCAGTGTAGGGGGTTACACTGAAGCTTTCTTT.

This clone was seen just once. The rearrangement joins TRBV19 to TRBJ1-2; 8 nucleotides line up with TRBD1. CDR3 length: 14 amino acids. The V gene's germline CDR1 is LNHDA and CDR2 SQIVND (reference sequence). V lost 5 bases, J lost 4 bases, and 6 bases stayed unmatched. CDR3 protein: CASSQAGGTYGYTF. The CDR3 DNA reads as TGTGCCAGTAGTCAGGCAGGGGGCACCTATGGCTACACCTTC. The full variable domain, its missing parts supplied by reference TRBV19 and TRBJ1-2, is DGGITQSPKYLFRKEGQNVTLSCEQNLNHDAMYWYRQDPGQGLRLIYYSQIVNDFQKGDIAEGYSVSREKKESFPLTVTSAQKNPTAFYLCASSQAGGTYGYTFGSGTRLTVV.

The V call is TRBV30, the J call TRBJ2-2; the match to TRBD2 covers 9 bases. Per germline, CDR1 GTSNPN and CDR2 SVGIG (reference sequence). The CDR3 loop spans 14 amino acids. The junction had 8 bases not matched to a gene; V was cut back by 5 bases and J by 7 bases. CDR3 in amino acids: CAWSDGLAIGELFF. The CDR3 coding sequence is TGTGCCTGGTCCGACGGACTAGCGATCGGGGAGCTGTTTTTT.

This chain uses TRBV25-1 with TRBJ2-7; 12 bases match TRBD1. With V trimmed by 3 bases and J by 7 bases, 7 bases remained unmatched. The germline V gene has CDR1 MGHDK and CDR2 SYGVNS. This CDR3 comprises 15 residues. CDR3 residues: CASSDTGQGAWEQYF. The CDR3 DNA is TGTGCCAGCAGTGACACGGGACAGGGGGCGTGGGAGCAGTACTTC.

The CDR3 is CASSTAYNTGELFF. The CDR3 coding sequence is TGCGCCAGCAGTACAGCCTATAACACCGGGGAGCTGTTTTTT. J is TRBJ2-2 and V is TRBV10-1, with D uncertain. The germline V and J ends were trimmed by 5 bases and 2 bases, with 9 bases remaining between them. Germline CDR1 and CDR2: WNHNN and SYGVQD (reference sequence). The CDR3 is 14 amino acids.

The CDR3 region has the DNA TGTGCCAGCAGCCTGCAGGGGAGCTGGTACAATGAGCAGTTCTTC. Its translation is CASSLQGSWYNEQFF. The rearrangement uses TRBV14 and TRBJ2-1, with D tentatively TRBD1 (6 bases). Trimming shortened V by 4 bases and J by 4 bases, and 14 bases separated the two germline ends. The CDR3 totals 15 residues. Germline values: CDR1 SGHDN, CDR2 FVKESK.

V and J are TRBV2 and TRBJ2-1; D is unclear. The germline CDR1 and CDR2 sequences are SNHLY and FYNNEI. CDR3 length: 15 amino acids. Between the trimmed V and J ends, which lost 4 bases and 0 bases, there was a span of 10 bases. CDR3 loop: CASSVKRSSYNEQFF. CDR3 DNA sequence: TGTGCCAGCAGTGTCAAACGGAGCTCCTACAATGAGCAGTTCTTC.

The chain has TRBV4-1 and TRBJ2-6, with D tentatively TRBD2 (5 bases). The CDR3 spans 18 residues. Germline V gene sequence: CDR1 MGHRA, CDR2 YSYEKL. Trimming stripped 3 bases from V and 0 bases from J, with 15 bases between. The CDR3 DNA reads as TGCGCCAGCAGCCACCAGCGGACGGATTACTCTGGGGCCAACGTCCTGACTTTC. This encodes CASSHQRTDYSGANVLTF.

V and J are TRBV7-6 and TRBJ1-1; no clear D. This CDR3 has 14 amino acids. Trimming left V 1 base short and J 1 base short, with 7 bases between. Germline V gene lookup returns CDR1 SGHVS and CDR2 FNYEAQ. This CDR3 reads CASSLEPSNTEAFF. The CDR3 bases are TGTGCCAGCAGCTTAGAGCCATCGAACACTGAAGCTTTCTTT.

V usage is TRBV6-5 and J usage is TRBJ2-7; the D gene is possibly TRBD1 (6 bases). Trimming took off 5 bases at V and 3 bases at J, with 14 bases between the two ends. CDR3 length equals 14 residues. Germline CDR1 MNHEY, CDR2 SVGAGI. The chain's CDR3 is CASSPDRLRYEQYF. The CDR3 DNA reads as TGTGCCAGCAGTCCTGACAGGCTGCGCTACGAGCAGTACTTC.

The genes are TRBV5-4 and TRBJ2-1; TRBD1 might be the D (6 bases). The CDR3 sequence is 15 residues long. V lost 2 bases and J lost 1, with 10 bases in between. The germline V gene encodes CDR1 SGHNT and CDR2 YYREEE (reference sequence). The CDR3 nucleotides are TGTGCCAGCAGCTTATCAAGGGGGTCCTACAATGAGCAGTTCTTC. This codes for CASSLSRGSYNEQFF.

The CDR3 bases are TGTGCCAGCAGCTTCCGGGAGTCCTCTAATGAAAAACTGTTTTTT. The encoded protein is CASSFRESSNEKLFF. The V call is TRBV7-2, the J call TRBJ1-4, with D unclear. The CDR3 length is 15 residues. The germline gives CDR1 SGHTA, CDR2 FQGNSA. Trimming stripped 3 bases from V and 3 bases from J, with 11 bases between.

This chain uses TRBV2 with TRBJ2-5, with D tentatively TRBD1 or TRBD2 (6 bases each). The better agreement between TRBJ2-7 and the DNA end casts doubt on the J call. The CDR3 totals 16 residues. Germline V lookup: CDR1 SNHLY, CDR2 FYNNEI. CDR3 sequence reads: CASSEALPGGGYEQYF. CDR3 bases: TGTGCCAGCAGTGAAGCGCTTCCTGGAGGGGGCTACGAGCAGTACTTC.

Only one count was recorded for this clone. The rearrangement joins TRBV10-1 to TRBJ2-7; no clear D. There are 13 residues in the CDR3. V was shortened by 2 bases and J by 1 base, with 6 bases between the two germline ends. CDR1 and CDR2 from the germline V gene are WNHNN and SYGVQD (reference sequence). The CDR3 DNA is TGCGCCAGCAGTGAGGGCAGATCCTACGAGCAGTACTTC. This encodes CASSEGRSYEQYF.

This clone was found once. The J gene is TRBJ2-2, the V gene TRBV9, with a possible D match to TRBD2 (5 bases). Trimming stripped 0 bases from V and 6 bases from J, with 12 bases between. Germline V gene lookup returns CDR1 SGDLS and CDR2 YYNGEE. The CDR3 loop spans 15 amino acids. In nucleotides, the CDR3 is TGTGCCAGCAGCGTAGTAGGAGAGGGCCCCGGGGAGCTGTTTTTT. Protein: CASSVVGEGPGELFF.

The chain couples TRBV6-1 to TRBJ2-7; a weak D match, TRBD2 (5 bases). This CDR3 region has 16 residues. Germline-derived CDR1 and CDR2 are MNHNS and SASEGT. Trimming took 4 bases from V and 6 from J, leaving 22 bases between them. For the CDR3, the DNA is TGTGCCAGCAGTGGAGAATATGGGCTAGAGGGAAGCGAGCAGTACTTC. It yields the protein CASSGEYGLEGSEQYF.